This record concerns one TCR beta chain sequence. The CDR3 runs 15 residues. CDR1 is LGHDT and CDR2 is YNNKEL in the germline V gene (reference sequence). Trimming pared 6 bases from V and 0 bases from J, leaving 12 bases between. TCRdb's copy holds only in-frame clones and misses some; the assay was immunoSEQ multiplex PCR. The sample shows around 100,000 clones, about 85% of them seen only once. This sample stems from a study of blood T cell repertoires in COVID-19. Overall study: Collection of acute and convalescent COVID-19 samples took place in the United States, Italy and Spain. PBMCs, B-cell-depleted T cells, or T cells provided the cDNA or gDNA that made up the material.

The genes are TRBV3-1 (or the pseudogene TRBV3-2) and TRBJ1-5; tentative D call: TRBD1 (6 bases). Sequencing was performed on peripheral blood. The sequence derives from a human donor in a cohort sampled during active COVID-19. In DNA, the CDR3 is TGTGCCAGCAGACGAACAGGGCCTAGCAATCAGCCCCAGCATTTT. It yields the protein CASRRTGPSNQPQHF.